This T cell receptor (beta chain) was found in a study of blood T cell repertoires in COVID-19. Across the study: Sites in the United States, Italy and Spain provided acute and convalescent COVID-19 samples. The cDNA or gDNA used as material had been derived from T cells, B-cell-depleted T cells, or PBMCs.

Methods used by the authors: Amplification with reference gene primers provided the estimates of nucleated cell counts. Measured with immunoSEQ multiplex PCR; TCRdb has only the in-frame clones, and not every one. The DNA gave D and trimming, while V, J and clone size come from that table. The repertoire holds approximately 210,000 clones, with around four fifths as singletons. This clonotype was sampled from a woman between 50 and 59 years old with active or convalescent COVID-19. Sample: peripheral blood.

The CDR3 region has the DNA TGTGCCAGCAGCCTGGACCAGGGATTATACACCATATATTTT. Translation: CASSLDQGLYTIYF. This rearrangement joins TRBV28 to TRBJ1-3; perhaps TRBD1 as D (5 bases). V lost 6 bases to trimming and J lost 8 bases, with 17 bases between them. The V gene's germline CDR1 is MDHEN and CDR2 SYDVKM. CDR3 length equals 14 residues. The whole variable domain, filled in from reference TRBV28 and TRBJ1-3, reads DVKVTQSSRYLVKRTGEKVFLECVQDMDHENMFWYRQDPGLGLRLIYFSYDVKMKEKGDIPEGYSVSREKKERFSLILESASTNQTSMYLCASSLDQGLYTIYFGEGSWLTVV.